The next 21 T cell receptor beta chains were all read from a single sample in a study of T cell responses to AZD1222 COVID-19 vaccine. Clones were sequenced by immunoSEQ multiplex PCR, and TCRdb holds only the in-frame ones, with some missing. The table includes 110,000 or so clones, more than 70% detected once. Source: peripheral blood, taken on day 0 of AZD1222 vaccination. The receptors were gathered from an adult in good health.

This clone was recorded only once. The chain has TRBV4-1 and TRBJ2-3; TRBD1 matches 12 bases. Germline CDR1 and CDR2: MGHRA and YSYEKL. The trim removed 0 bases at V and 6 bases at J, leaving 10 bases unmatched. The CDR3 is 18 amino acids. The CDR3 protein is CASSQDSVGQGAFDTQYF. The CDR3 bases are TGCGCCAGCAGCCAAGATTCGGTGGGACAGGGGGCTTTTGATACGCAGTATTTT.

In this sample, this clone turned up once. J is TRBJ1-1 and V is TRBV7-6; no clear D. The CDR3 runs to 14 residues. Germline V lookup: CDR1 SGHVS, CDR2 FNYEAQ. The V end lost 1 base, the J end lost 2 bases, and 8 bases lay between the germline ends. The CDR3: CASSLGPGNTEAFF. The CDR3 DNA follows: TGTGCCAGCAGCTTAGGACCAGGTAACACTGAAGCTTTCTTT.

V is TRBV28 and J is TRBJ2-3; 8 positions agree with TRBD1. CDR1 and CDR2 (germline): MDHEN, SYDVKM. This CDR3 contains 13 residues. Trimming cost V 9 bases and J 3 bases; bases outside gene matches: 5. The CDR3 loop reads CASRTGRTDTQYF. The CDR3 DNA reads as TGTGCCAGTCGGACAGGGCGGACAGATACGCAGTATTTT. The whole variable domain, remainder taken from reference TRBV28 and TRBJ2-3, is DVKVTQSSRYLVKRTGEKVFLECVQDMDHENMFWYRQDPGLGLRLIYFSYDVKMKEKGDIPEGYSVSREKKERFSLILESASTNQTSMYLCASRTGRTDTQYFGPGTRLTVL.

The rearrangement joins TRBV6-1 to TRBJ1-1; 8 nucleotides agree with TRBD1. There are 16 residues in the CDR3. Germline CDR1 MNHNS, CDR2 SASEGT. The J segment lost 0 bases and the V segment lost 4 bases, leaving 7 bases of the junction unmatched. The CDR3 loop reads CASSGGTGLLNTEAFF. The DNA for the CDR3 is TGTGCCAGCAGTGGGGGGACAGGCCTTCTGAACACTGAAGCTTTCTTT.

The V call is TRBV29-1, the J call TRBJ2-2, with TRBD1 identical over 9 bases. The CDR3 loop spans 15 amino acids. Trimming at V came to 6 bases and at J to 1 base, leaving 6 bases not matched to a gene. CDR1 is SQVTM and CDR2 is ANQGSEA in the germline V gene. CDR3 sequence (DNA): TGCAGCGTCCCGGGACAGGGAGGGAACACCGGGGAGCTGTTTTTT. Its translation is CSVPGQGGNTGELFF.

This clone was seen a single time. This CDR3 reads CASSLGVGGNTIYF. The DNA of the CDR3 is TGTGCCAGCAGCTTAGGGGTGGGGGGCAACACCATATATTTT. The V gene is TRBV7-8, the J gene TRBJ1-3; D possibly corresponds to TRBD1 (6 bases). Germline CDR1 is SGHVS and CDR2 is FQNEAQ. V lost 1 base and J 7 bases, leaving 11 bases between the germline ends. The CDR3 totals 14 residues.

This rearrangement joins TRBV5-1 to TRBJ1-2; 7 nucleotides line up with TRBD1. This CDR3 is built from 14 residues. J lost 5 bases, V lost 3 bases, and 7 bases had no gene match. Germline V gene lookup returns CDR1 SGHRS and CDR2 YFSETQ. CDR3 sequence: CASSYGQEGYGYTF. DNA of the CDR3: TGCGCCAGCAGCTACGGACAGGAGGGTTATGGCTACACCTTC.

The chain carries TRBV5-5 and TRBJ2-7, with 8 positions matching TRBD1. CDR3 length: 16 amino acids. Germline assignment: CDR1 SGHKS and CDR2 YYEKEE (reference sequence). The junction had 9 bases not matched to a gene; V was cut back by 0 bases and J by 4 bases. In DNA, the CDR3 is TGTGCCAGCAGCTTGGGGCAGGGGGCGAGGTTGTACGAGCAGTACTTC. Residues: CASSLGQGARLYEQYF. The full variable domain, in which reference TRBV5-5 and TRBJ2-7 provide the parts outside the CDR3, is DAGVTQSPTHLIKTRGQQVTLRCSPISGHKSVSWYQQVLGQGPQFIFQYYEKEERGRGNFPDRFSARQFPNYSSELNVNALLLGDSALYLCASSLGQGARLYEQYFGPGTRLTVT.

The chain links TRBV29-1 to TRBJ1-2, with D possibly TRBD1 on 5 matching bases. V was cut by 3 bases and J by 8 bases, with 13 bases left in between. Germline V CDR1 and CDR2: SQVTM, ANQGSEA. This CDR3 has 12 residues. The CDR3 DNA is TGCAGCGTTGACCGGGGGGTGGGAGGCTACACCTTC. Protein: CSVDRGVGGYTF. Full variable domain (remainder filled in from reference TRBV29-1 and TRBJ1-2): SAVISQKPSRDICQRGTSLTIQCQVDSQVTMMFWYRQQPGQSLTLIATANQGSEATYESGFVIDKFPISRPNLTFSTLTVSNMSPEDSSIYLCSVDRGVGGYTFGSGTRLTVV.

This chain uses TRBV15 with TRBJ1-6; 8 bases map to TRBD1. Trimming at V came to 3 bases and at J to 3 bases, leaving 1 base not matched to a gene. Per germline, CDR1 LNHNV and CDR2 YYDKDF (reference sequence). The CDR3 contains 15 residues. Here the CDR3 reads CATSRDRDYNSPLHF. The CDR3 DNA reads TGTGCCACCAGCAGGGACAGGGACTATAATTCACCCCTCCACTTT.

This clone appeared once. One end of the junction varies from germline; a read error may be responsible. The chain carries TRBV2 and TRBJ1-1, with D tentatively TRBD1 (5 bases). The germline gives CDR1 SNHLY, CDR2 FYNNEI. The CDR3 loop spans 16 amino acids. The CDR3 nucleotides are TGTGCCAGCAGTGAAGACTTTGGGGGTATGAAGACTGAAGCTTTCTTT. This codes for CASSEDFGGMKTEAFF. Full variable domain (rest looked up from reference TRBV2 and TRBJ1-1): EPEVTQTPSHQVTQMGQEVILRCVPISNHLYFYWYRQILGQKVEFLVSFYNNEISEKSEIFDDQFSVERPDGSNFTLKIRSTKLEDSAMYFCASSEDFGGMKTEAFFGQGTRLTVV.

The chain couples TRBV7-2 to TRBJ2-7; 10 bases are a match to TRBD1. The CDR3 length is 16 residues. From germline, CDR1 is SGHTA and CDR2 FQGNSA. Trimming at V came to 5 bases and at J to 4 bases, leaving 11 bases not matched to a gene. The CDR3 here is CASSIWTGGRGYEQYF. The CDR3 DNA follows: TGTGCCAGCAGCATTTGGACAGGGGGGCGAGGGTACGAGCAGTACTTC.

This chain links TRBV6-5 with TRBJ1-1; possibly TRBD1 for D (5 bases). Trimming shortened V by 6 bases and J by 0 bases, and 14 bases separated the two germline ends. Germline V gene lookup returns CDR1 MNHEY and CDR2 SVGAGI. This CDR3 contains 15 residues. This CDR3 is CASSPGTELNTEAFF. The CDR3 DNA sequence: TGTGCCAGCAGCCCGGGGACCGAATTGAACACTGAAGCTTTCTTT.

The chain joins TRBV5-1 to TRBJ1-1, with D possibly matching TRBD1 (5 bases). CDR3 length: 14 amino acids. Per the germline V gene, CDR1 is SGHRS and CDR2 is YFSETQ. V lost 0 bases, J lost 5 bases, and 11 bases lay in between. CDR3 DNA sequence: TGCGCCAGCAGCTTGGGGCCAGGGAGAACTGAAGCTTTCTTT. Protein: CASSLGPGRTEAFF.

This clone occurred a few times. V usage is TRBV5-6 and J usage is TRBJ1-5; 8 bases are shared with TRBD1. Germline V CDR1 and CDR2: SGHDT, YYEEEE. V dropped 4 bases and J dropped 0; count of bases not matched to a gene: 6. The CDR3 consists of 16 residues. The CDR3 loop reads CASSASGTGSNQPQHF. The DNA of the CDR3 is TGTGCCAGCAGCGCCTCCGGGACAGGTAGCAATCAGCCCCAGCATTTT. The full variable domain, completed using reference TRBV5-6 and TRBJ1-5, is DAGVTQSPTHLIKTRGQQVTLRCSPKSGHDTVSWYQQALGQGPQFIFQYYEEEERQRGNFPDRFSGHQFPNYSSELNVNALLLGDSALYLCASSASGTGSNQPQHFGDGTRLSIL.

The rearrangement joins TRBV6-2 or TRBV6-3 to TRBJ2-3; 8 bases line up with TRBD1. The CDR3 has 16 residues. J was trimmed by 0 bases and V by 6 bases; bases with no gene match: 8. CDR1 and CDR2 from the germline V gene are MNHEY and SVGEGT. The CDR3 sequence: CASSLDRATSTDTQYF. The DNA for the CDR3 is TGTGCCAGCAGCCTGGACAGGGCGACTAGCACAGATACGCAGTATTTT.

This clone was detected a few times. The chain carries TRBV19 and TRBJ1-4; no clear D. Trimming pared 7 bases from V and 0 bases from J, leaving 18 bases between. This CDR3 region has 17 residues. Germline V gene lookup returns CDR1 LNHDA and CDR2 SQIVND (reference sequence). This CDR3 reads CASTSNGRTPTNEKLFF. The CDR3 coding sequence is TGTGCCAGTACCTCGAATGGACGGACCCCAACTAATGAAAAACTGTTTTTT.

The V call is TRBV7-9, the J call TRBJ1-2; no reliable D call. Germline loops: CDR1 SEHNR, CDR2 FQNEAQ (reference sequence). This CDR3 has 16 amino acids. Trimming took 2 bases from V and 2 from J, leaving 15 bases between them. The CDR3 loop is CASSLSPLTLNYGYTF. In DNA, the CDR3 is TGTGCCAGCAGCTTATCCCCCCTGACGTTGAACTATGGCTACACCTTC.

This chain connects TRBV6-5 to TRBJ1-5, with D maybe TRBD1 (6 bases). Germline V gives CDR1 MNHEY, CDR2 SVGAGI. This CDR3 region has 15 residues. Trimming removed 5 bases from V and 1 base from J, with 12 bases in between. The CDR3 sequence: CASSTGYWSNQPQHF. In nucleotides, the CDR3 is TGTGCCAGCAGTACAGGGTATTGGAGCAATCAGCCCCAGCATTTT.

This chain uses TRBV2 with TRBJ2-2, with TRBD1 matching over 11 bases. Trimming cost V 6 bases and J 7 bases; bases outside gene matches: 7. The germline V gene has CDR1 SNHLY and CDR2 FYNNEI. The CDR3 loop spans 15 amino acids. Here the CDR3 DNA reads TGTGCCAGCAGCTCAGGACAGGGGGCTGACGGGGAGCTGTTTTTT. This encodes CASSSGQGADGELFF.

V and J are TRBV7-2 and TRBJ2-5; 10 nucleotides match TRBD2. The CDR3 has 16 amino acids. The germline gives CDR1 SGHTA, CDR2 FQGNSA. The V gene end was trimmed by 0 bases and the J gene end by 2 bases; junction bases not matched to a gene: 3. CDR3 sequence reads: CASSLAQTSGQETQYF. The CDR3 region has the DNA TGTGCCAGCAGCTTAGCCCAGACTAGCGGGCAAGAGACCCAGTACTTC.